This TCR beta chain was sequenced in a study of cytomegalovirus exposure and HLA in healthy donors. Findings of the study overall: In vitro testing confirmed a few CMV-associated chains as specific for CMV antigens. Most TCR sequences were uncommon, yet certain public TCRs appeared in many donors. Researchers counted around 160 TCR beta chains as cytomegalovirus-associated.

As regards this clone: As yet, its antigen is unknown.

In germline, CDR1 is ENHRY, CDR2 SYGVKD. The CDR3 length is 12 residues. Trimming shortened V by 3 bases and J by 1 base, and 3 bases separated the two germline ends. Here immunoSEQ multiplex PCR was the method, and the copy in TCRdb shows in-frame clones only, minus some. The sample has about 130,000 clones, about 91% seen once; the top ten hold 1.1%. The material sequenced was PBMCs. V is TRBV10-3 and J is TRBJ1-1; D remains unclear. The sequence was collected from a woman aged 18-30 years in good health and CMV-seronegative. CDR3 sequence: CAISDGNTEAFF. The CDR3 nucleotides read TGTGCCATCAGTGACGGGAACACTGAAGCTTTCTTT.